This TCR beta chain emerged from a study of post-analysis software for immune sequencing data. The overall study: Some patients lacked subtype; others had relapsing-remitting, secondary progressive or progressive-relapsing disease.

The study, taken as a whole, reports: When the samples were clustered directly with F measure, those that had been prepared in the same batch showed strong co-clustering. Patients carried a handful of TRBV segments more frequently than controls did, and TRBV5-6, TRBV5-1 and TRBV20-1 were among them. Those with multiple sclerosis, the patient group, showed significantly lower normalized Chao1 diversity than controls.

This clonotype came up a few times. Its antigen remains unidentified. J gave up 1 base and V 2 bases, and 3 bases lay outside the gene matches. This CDR3 spans 15 amino acids. Germline loops: CDR1 ENHRY, CDR2 SYGVKD. Built from TCR beta cDNA, the libraries had unique molecular identifiers in them. Once roughly 1 to 10 million T cells were used, roughly 490,000 cDNA molecules resulted. TCRdb re-called the PCR reads with MiXCR, one entry per CDR3 protein. The sample carries a few hundred thousand distinct CDR3 sequences, around 36% recorded once. Sequenced sample: blood. This TCR came from a girl aged 2 to 17 with multiple sclerosis. The gene calls are TRBV10-3 and TRBJ2-5; 8 bases map to TRBD1. The DNA of the CDR3 is TGTGCCATCAGTGAGGGTGACAGGGGCCAAGAGACCCAGTACTTC. Translated: CAISEGDRGQETQYF.